Listed here are 24 T cell receptor beta chains from one sample, sequenced in a study of blood T cell repertoires in COVID-19. The repertoire was sequenced with immunoSEQ multiplex PCR; TCRdb's copy has only in-frame clones and lacks some. The table includes some 39,000 clones, about 86% detected once. Source material: peripheral blood. Every receptor here comes from a man aged 40-50 years with active COVID-19.

The table lists this clone with a count of one. The chain has TRBV1 and TRBJ2-7; TRBD2 is the table's D call and was not checked against the DNA. TRBV1 is described as a pseudogene. The CDR3 covers 16 residues. The CDR3 sequence is CTSSQDRTSVSYEQYF. CDR3 nucleotide sequence: TGCACCAGCAGCCAAGACCGGACTAGCGTTTCCTACGAGCAGTACTTC.

V gene TRBV28 combines with J gene TRBJ2-7; 8 nucleotides align to TRBD2. V trimming: 7 bases; J trimming: 4 bases; junction bases outside the gene matches: 9. The V gene's germline CDR1 is MDHEN and CDR2 SYDVKM. The CDR3 contains 14 residues. CDR3 bases: TGTGCCAGCACTCCCGTCGGGAGGGGTTACGAGCAGTACTTC. This encodes CASTPVGRGYEQYF.

The chain recombines TRBV5-4 with TRBJ2-5; 8 positions match TRBD1. J lost 2 bases, V lost 6 bases, and 9 bases had no gene match. Germline CDR1 SGHNT, CDR2 YYREEE (reference sequence). CDR3 length: 15 residues. In nucleotides, the CDR3 is TGTGCCAGCACCATAGGACAGGGCTTACAAGAGACCCAGTACTTC. This encodes CASTIGQGLQETQYF.

The chain recombines TRBV6-5 with TRBJ2-2; 9 bases align to TRBD1. Germline V lookup: CDR1 MNHEY, CDR2 SVGAGI. CDR3 length: 15 amino acids. Trimming at V came to 7 bases and at J to 0 bases, leaving 3 bases not matched to a gene. CDR3 DNA: TGTGCCAGCAAGCGACAGGGGGCGAACACCGGGGAGCTGTTTTTT. The encoded protein is CASKRQGANTGELFF.

The rearrangement uses TRBV19 and TRBJ2-7; 8 nucleotides agree with TRBD1. The V gene end was trimmed by 5 bases and the J gene end by 6 bases; junction bases not matched to a gene: 9. The CDR3 has 14 amino acids. Germline V gene data show CDR1 as LNHDA and CDR2 as SQIVND (reference sequence). The CDR3 reads CASSAQGDRREQYF. The CDR3 nucleotides are TGTGCCAGTAGTGCTCAAGGGGACAGGCGCGAGCAGTACTTC.

The gene calls are TRBV7-2 and TRBJ2-3; 8 positions agree with TRBD1. This CDR3 comprises 15 residues. Germline V lookup: CDR1 SGHTA, CDR2 FQGNSA. V lost 7 bases and J lost 11; bases outside the gene matches: 17. The CDR3 here is CASTFRGAGGREQYF. CDR3 DNA: TGTGCCAGCACCTTTAGGGGGGCAGGGGGCCGTGAGCAGTATTTT.

The chain carries TRBV5-1 and TRBJ1-2, with 7 bases fitting TRBD1. CDR1 is SGHRS, CDR2 YFSETQ, per germline. Trimming removed 4 bases from V and 5 bases from J; junction bases left unmatched: 20. The CDR3 spans 18 residues. This CDR3 reads CASSLGRTGVTQLYGYTF. Written as DNA, the CDR3 is TGCGCCAGCAGCCTAGGAAGGACAGGCGTGACCCAACTTTATGGCTACACCTTC.

The V call is TRBV15, the J call TRBJ2-7, with 8 bases aligning to TRBD1. The CDR3 extends over 16 amino acids. Germline CDR1 LNHNV, CDR2 YYDKDF (reference sequence). The V and J ends lost 0 bases and 7 bases, in that order; junction bases with no gene match: 11. CDR3 in DNA: TGTGCCACCAGCAGAGATATTGGGGACAGGATCTTAGAGCAGTACTTC. This gives the protein CATSRDIGDRILEQYF.

The rearrangement joins TRBV7-6 to TRBJ2-7, with TRBD2 as a possible D gene (7 bases). V was trimmed by 5 bases and J by 5 bases, leaving 19 bases between them. This CDR3 has 15 residues. The germline gives CDR1 SGHVS, CDR2 FNYEAQ. The CDR3 is CASSGGGFQPHEQYF. The CDR3 nucleotides read TGTGCCAGCAGCGGGGGGGGCTTCCAGCCCCACGAGCAGTACTTC.

This chain links TRBV19 with TRBJ2-7; a possible D gene is TRBD1 (5 bases). This CDR3 has 13 residues. Germline CDR1 and CDR2: LNHDA and SQIVND (reference sequence). V lost 6 bases, J lost 3 bases, and 12 bases lay in between. The CDR3 is CASSPQVNYEQYF. The CDR3 nucleotides read TGTGCCAGTAGCCCACAGGTCAACTACGAGCAGTACTTC.

J is TRBJ1-2 and V is TRBV7-9, with a tentative D call TRBD1 (5 bases). CDR3 length: 16 residues. Germline V lookup: CDR1 SEHNR, CDR2 FQNEAQ (reference sequence). Trimming cost V 5 bases and J 6 bases, with 22 bases left between them. The CDR3 here is CASSTPVGDGEDGYTF. CDR3 nucleotides: TGTGCCAGCAGCACCCCGGTCGGGGACGGGGAGGATGGCTACACCTTC.

The chain couples TRBV9 to TRBJ2-5; D is uncertain. This CDR3 region has 13 residues. Trimming cost V 0 bases and J 3 bases, with 6 bases left between them. The V gene's germline CDR1 is SGDLS and CDR2 YYNGEE. In DNA form, the CDR3 reads TGTGCCAGCAGCGTAGAGGCGGAAGAGACCCAGTACTTC. Amino acids: CASSVEAEETQYF.

The chain combines TRBV19 with TRBJ1-1, with 7 bases fitting TRBD1. Germline loops: CDR1 LNHDA, CDR2 SQIVND (reference sequence). J gave up 4 bases and V 5 bases, and 4 bases lay outside the gene matches. This CDR3 comprises 13 residues. The CDR3 region is CASSEGAGTEAFF. The CDR3 DNA sequence: TGTGCCAGTAGTGAGGGGGCTGGCACTGAAGCTTTCTTT.

This clone was seen only once. V is TRBV7-9 and J is TRBJ2-1, with 10 positions matching TRBD2. V lost 5 bases to trimming and J lost 7 bases; unmatched junction nucleotides: 8. In germline, CDR1 is SEHNR, CDR2 FQNEAQ (reference sequence). This CDR3 comprises 15 residues. As DNA, the CDR3 is TGTGCCAGCAGCCAGATGAGCGGGGGGGAGAATGAGCAGTTCTTC. Translation: CASSQMSGGENEQFF. Full variable domain (rest looked up from reference TRBV7-9 and TRBJ2-1): DTGVSQNPRHKITKRGQNVTFRCDPISEHNRLYWYRQTLGQGPEFLTYFQNEAQLEKSRLLSDRFSAERPKGSFSTLEIQRTEQGDSAMYLCASSQMSGGENEQFFGPGTRLTVL.

The gene calls are TRBV18 and TRBJ1-2; weak D call: TRBD1 (6 bases). This CDR3 has 16 amino acids. Germline-derived CDR1 and CDR2 are KGHSH and LQKENI. The V end was cut by 1 base, the J end by 0 bases, with 12 bases between. This CDR3 reads CASSPRRQATNYGYTF. In DNA form, the CDR3 reads TGTGCCAGCTCACCACGAAGACAGGCAACTAACTATGGCTACACCTTC. Full variable domain (outside the CDR3, taken from reference TRBV18 and TRBJ1-2): NAGVMQNPRHLVRRRGQEARLRCSPMKGHSHVYWYRQLPEEGLKFMVYLQKENIIDESGMPKERFSAEFPKEGPSILRIQQVVRGDSAAYFCASSPRRQATNYGYTFGSGTRLTVV.

The chain carries TRBV7-9 and TRBJ2-7, with TRBD2 matching over 14 bases. The V gene end was trimmed by 7 bases and the J gene end by 3 bases; junction bases not matched to a gene: 11. The CDR3 length is 17 residues. Looked up from germline, CDR1 is SEHNR and CDR2 is FQNEAQ (reference sequence). CDR3 protein: CASTLWTSGRPDYEQYF. Written as DNA, the CDR3 is TGTGCCAGCACCCTTTGGACTAGCGGGAGGCCCGACTACGAGCAGTACTTC.

The chain combines TRBV10-3 with TRBJ2-4; tentative D call: TRBD2 (5 bases). Germline CDR1 ENHRY, CDR2 SYGVKD. The CDR3 has 13 residues. Trimming shortened V by 10 bases and J by 5 bases, and 15 bases separated the two germline ends. The CDR3 region has the DNA TGTGCCACCGGTGGAGGCTCTCAAAACATTCAGTACTTC. This sequence encodes CATGGGSQNIQYF.

V and J are TRBV5-1 and TRBJ2-5; 10 positions agree with TRBD1. The CDR3 contains 14 residues. J lost 4 bases, V lost 4 bases, and 4 bases had no gene match. In germline, CDR1 is SGHRS, CDR2 YFSETQ. CDR3 sequence reads: CASSGTGAGETQYF. CDR3 bases: TGCGCCAGCAGCGGGACAGGGGCGGGAGAGACCCAGTACTTC.

This clone has a single count. The gene calls are TRBV3-1 (or the pseudogene TRBV3-2) and TRBJ2-1, with TRBD2 identical over 7 bases. This CDR3 region has 15 residues. The junction had 10 bases not matched to a gene; V was cut back by 2 bases and J by 9 bases. The V gene's germline CDR1 is LGHDT and CDR2 YNNKEL (reference sequence). The CDR3 region is CASSQSPVGGGEQFF. The CDR3 DNA follows: TGTGCCAGCAGCCAATCCCCCGTGGGGGGGGGTGAGCAGTTCTTC.

The gene calls are TRBV9 and TRBJ2-1, with a tentative D call TRBD1 (6 bases). The ends were cut back, 5 bases at V and 0 bases at J, with 15 bases in the middle. This CDR3 is built from 16 residues. Germline values: CDR1 SGDLS, CDR2 YYNGEE. The CDR3 here is CASSREGVSSYNEQFF. The DNA of the CDR3 is TGTGCCAGCAGTCGTGAGGGGGTTAGCTCCTACAATGAGCAGTTCTTC.

This clone was observed a few times. The V gene is TRBV7-8, the J gene TRBJ2-7; D uncertain. The CDR3 runs to 13 residues. Trimming removed 4 bases at V and 4 bases at J, with 11 bases between. Germline CDR1 SGHVS, CDR2 FQNEAQ. Here the CDR3 reads CASSSLIDYEQYF. CDR3 in DNA: TGTGCCAGCAGCTCGCTGATAGATTACGAGCAGTACTTC.

The V and J genes are TRBV5-1 and TRBJ2-7; 9 bases are shared with TRBD1. The V gene's germline CDR1 is SGHRS and CDR2 YFSETQ. The CDR3 spans 15 residues. The junction had 10 bases not matched to a gene; V was cut back by 5 bases and J by 4 bases. CDR3 amino acids: CASRTETGGGYEQYF. In nucleotides, the CDR3 is TGCGCCAGCAGGACCGAGACAGGGGGAGGATACGAGCAGTACTTC.

The CDR3 DNA reads as TGTGCCAGTAGTGGATTCGGGACAGCCGACCTCTCTGGAAACACCATATATTTT. It translates to CASSGFGTADLSGNTIYF. The chain combines TRBV19 with TRBJ1-3; 7 bases line up with TRBD1. CDR3 length: 18 amino acids. V trimming: 5 bases; J trimming: 0 bases; junction bases outside the gene matches: 13. Germline values: CDR1 LNHDA, CDR2 SQIVND (reference sequence).

This clone is a singleton in its sample. This rearrangement joins TRBV6-6 to TRBJ2-7, with D perhaps TRBD1 (5 bases). The CDR3 is made up of 15 amino acids. Germline V gene sequence: CDR1 MNHNY, CDR2 SVGAGI (reference sequence). The ends were cut back, 7 bases at V and 0 bases at J, with 16 bases in the middle. The CDR3 nucleotides read TGTGCCAGCACCTATACAGGCGGATTCTCCTACGAGCAGTACTTC. It encodes CASTYTGGFSYEQYF.